The 22 T cell receptor beta chains presented below share a single source sample, sequenced in a study of T cell repertoires in cytomegalovirus infection. TCRdb itself ran the reads through MiXCR, one entry per CDR3 protein. The profile shows about 350,000 distinct CDR3 sequences, nearly 35% of them singletons. The antigens for these receptors are not known. The specimen was cultured PBMCs, collected from culture after CMV antigen stimulation. The receptors derive from a human donor in good health (CMV status not recorded). Some clones in this sample may be carry-over from other donors' samples.

Only a few counts were recorded for this clonotype. The chain recombines TRBV7-4 with TRBJ2-7; a weak D match, TRBD2 (5 bases). Germline CDR1 reads SGHVT; CDR2 reads SQSDAQ. The CDR3 consists of 15 residues. V was clipped by 0 bases and J by 3 bases, with 12 bases between them. The CDR3 region has the DNA TGTGCCAGCAGCTTAGCGGATGGGAGAGTCTACGAGCAGTACGTC. Residues: CASSLADGRVYEQYV.

This clonotype came up a few times. The V and J genes are TRBV7-6 and TRBJ2-3; D not certain. There are 15 residues in the CDR3. Trimming left V 0 bases short and J 0 bases short, with 7 bases between. From germline, CDR1 is SGHVS and CDR2 FNYEAQ. This CDR3 reads CASSLADGSTDTQYF. CDR3 sequence (DNA): TGTGCCAGCAGCTTAGCGGACGGCAGCACAGATACGCAGTATTTT.

In this sample, this clonotype turned up many times. The chain's CDR3 is CASSLTPSETAKNIQYF. The CDR3 nucleotides read TGTGCCAGCAGCTTAACGCCCAGCGAAACAGCCAAAAACATTCAGTACTTC. This chain joins TRBV7-2 and TRBJ2-4, with unresolved D. The germline V gene encodes CDR1 SGHTA and CDR2 FQGNSA. V lost 2 bases and J 0 bases, leaving 14 bases between the germline ends. The CDR3 is 17 amino acids.

Many counts were recorded for this clonotype. V and J are TRBV7-2 and TRBJ2-1, with TRBD2 identical over 10 bases. The CDR3 is 15 amino acids. The V segment lost 1 base and the J segment 9 bases; nucleotides outside the gene matches: 6. In germline, CDR1 is SGHTA, CDR2 FQGNSA. The CDR3 region has the DNA TGTGCCAGCAGCTTAGTAATAGCGGGAGGCGGTGAGCAGTTCTTC. Encoded protein: CASSLVIAGGGEQFF.

The chain recombines TRBV12-3 or TRBV12-4 with TRBJ2-1; 7 nucleotides match TRBD2. The V segment lost 4 bases and the J segment 4 bases; nucleotides outside the gene matches: 10. The CDR3 loop spans 16 amino acids. The CDR3 DNA reads TGTGCCAGCAGTTCCCCACTAGCGAGACAATACAATGAGCAGTTCTTC. This encodes CASSSPLARQYNEQFF.

V and J are TRBV4-1 and TRBJ2-3; 7 bases are a match to TRBD2. The V and J ends lost 5 bases and 7 bases, in that order; junction bases with no gene match: 15. CDR3 length: 16 amino acids. The germline V gene encodes CDR1 MGHRA and CDR2 YSYEKL. The CDR3, as DNA: TGCGCCAGCAGCAAGCTAGCGGCCGTGCCCCTCCATACGCAGTATTTT. Translation gives CASSKLAAVPLHTQYF.

V usage is TRBV5-5 and J usage is TRBJ1-1, with D possibly TRBD1 on 6 matching bases. There are 16 residues in the CDR3. In germline, CDR1 is SGHKS, CDR2 YYEKEE (reference sequence). Trimming removed 2 bases at V and 6 bases at J, with 20 bases between. For the CDR3, the DNA is TGTGCCAGCAGCTTCCCCTTGGTTGGGGGCGTCGCTGAAGCTTTCTTT. It codes for CASSFPLVGGVAEAFF.

The chain employs TRBV14 and TRBJ1-1; TRBD1 is a possible D gene (5 bases). The CDR3 spans 14 residues. CDR1 and CDR2 from the germline V gene are SGHDN and FVKESK. Trimming removed 1 base at V and 6 bases at J, with 12 bases between. The CDR3 loop is CASSQVGGEPEAFF. CDR3 DNA sequence: TGTGCCAGCAGCCAAGTCGGGGGAGAACCTGAAGCTTTCTTT.

This clonotype was seen more than once but under ten times. The chain couples TRBV11-3 to TRBJ2-1; D may be TRBD2 (6 bases). Germline CDR1 SGHNT, CDR2 YENEEA. CDR3 length: 17 residues. Trimming took off 0 bases at V and 9 bases at J, with 21 bases between the two ends. The CDR3 bases are TGTGCCAGCAGCTTAGAGGGAGCGGGCCCCCCCCGTGGTGAGCAGTTCTTC. Its protein product is CASSLEGAGPPRGEQFF.

CDR3 sequence reads: CASSAYYEQYF. DNA for the CDR3: TGTGCCAGCAGCGCGTACTACGAGCAGTACTTC. This chain connects TRBV6-2 or TRBV6-3 to TRBJ2-7, with unresolved D. The CDR3 runs 11 residues. Germline assignment: CDR1 MNHEY and CDR2 SVGEGT. V shed 6 bases and J shed 3 bases, with 6 bases lying between them.

This clonotype was detected once. J is TRBJ2-7 and V is TRBV23-1; 11 positions match TRBD2. TRBV23-1 is labeled an ORF, and its function is uncertain. The CDR3 spans 14 residues. After removal of 3 bases from V and 6 bases from J, the junction contained 4 bases not matched to a gene. CDR3 in DNA: TGCGCCAGCAGTCAGGGACTAGCGGAAGGCGAGCAGTACGTC. Amino acid sequence: CASSQGLAEGEQYV.

The rearrangement links TRBV28 to TRBJ2-7; D is possibly TRBD1 (6 bases). The CDR3 sequence is 13 residues long. Germline V gene lookup returns CDR1 MDHEN and CDR2 SYDVKM. Trimming cost V 5 bases and J 5 bases, with 13 bases left between them. In DNA, the CDR3 is TGTGCCAGCAGTACCCCGGGACAAAACGAGCAGTACTTC. Protein sequence: CASSTPGQNEQYF. The complete variable domain, with remaining parts taken from reference TRBV28 and TRBJ2-7, reads DVKVTQSSRYLVKRTGEKVFLECVQDMDHENMFWYRQDPGLGLRLIYFSYDVKMKEKGDIPEGYSVSREKKERFSLILESASTNQTSMYLCASSTPGQNEQYFGPGTRLTVT.

The rearrangement uses TRBV4-1 and TRBJ2-1; D may be TRBD2 (5 bases). Germline loops: CDR1 MGHRA, CDR2 YSYEKL. V lost 3 bases to trimming and J lost 0 bases, with 12 bases between them. The CDR3 length is 16 residues. The CDR3 nucleotides are TGCGCCAGCAGCCAGGCGGGCTTCAGCTCCTACAATGAGCAGTTCTTC. Encoded protein: CASSQAGFSSYNEQFF.

This chain links TRBV28 with TRBJ2-7, with TRBD2 as a possible D gene (6 bases). The germline gives CDR1 MDHEN, CDR2 SYDVKM. V lost 2 bases and J lost 4, with 12 bases in between. CDR3 size: 14 residues. The CDR3 DNA reads as TGTGCCAGCAGTTTAGGGACTCCTCTTTACGAGCAGTACTTC. Translating it yields CASSLGTPLYEQYF.

This clonotype was seen a handful of times. V gene TRBV5-1 combines with J gene TRBJ2-1, with D uncertain. CDR1 and CDR2 (germline): SGHRS, YFSETQ. The germline V and J ends were trimmed by 0 bases and 7 bases, with 8 bases remaining between them. This CDR3 region has 13 residues. The CDR3 protein is CASSLVVWNEQFF. The CDR3 bases are TGCGCCAGCAGCTTGGTGGTTTGGAATGAGCAGTTCTTC.

The rearrangement joins TRBV27 to TRBJ2-7, with D uncertain. The germline V gene has CDR1 MNHEY and CDR2 SMNVEV (reference sequence). The CDR3 length is 13 residues. The ends were cut back, 8 bases at V and 4 bases at J, with 15 bases in the middle. Here the CDR3 DNA reads TGTGCCAGCGCTGACACATTCGTGTACGAGCAGTACTTC. Encoded protein: CASADTFVYEQYF.

The chain uses TRBV7-2 and TRBJ2-1; no definite D call. Germline-derived CDR1 and CDR2 are SGHTA and FQGNSA. The CDR3 spans 12 residues. Trimming pared 3 bases from V and 12 bases from J, leaving 12 bases between. CDR3 DNA sequence: TGTGCCAGCAGCTTCGGACGTCCGCGGCAGTTCTTC. Translating it yields CASSFGRPRQFF.

The rearrangement uses TRBV20-1 and TRBJ2-3, with TRBD2 matching 12 bases. Germline values: CDR1 DFQATT, CDR2 SNEGSKA (reference sequence). This CDR3 has 13 amino acids. The CDR3 nucleotides read TGCACCATGACTAGCGGGAGATCAGATACGCAGTATTTT. This sequence encodes CTMTSGRSDTQYF.

This clonotype appeared a few times. This chain connects TRBV7-6 to TRBJ1-4; D not certain. This CDR3 spans 15 amino acids. V shed 5 bases and J shed 5 bases, with 15 bases lying between them. Germline loops: CDR1 SGHVS, CDR2 FNYEAQ. In nucleotides, the CDR3 is TGTGCCAGCAGCCATAGGGTCAGCTTAAATGAAAAACTGTTTTTT. Translated: CASSHRVSLNEKLFF. Full variable domain (missing parts from reference TRBV7-6 and TRBJ1-4): GAGVSQSPRYKVTKRGQDVALRCDPISGHVSLYWYRQALGQGPEFLTYFNYEAQQDKSGLPNDRFSAERPEGSISTLTIQRTEQRDSAMYRCASSHRVSLNEKLFFGSGTQLSVL.

CDR3 coding DNA: TGCGCCAGCAGCCAAGATCTCCTTGCTGGCGCTGAAGCTTTCTTT. Translating it yields CASSQDLLAGAEAFF. The V call is TRBV4-3, the J call TRBJ1-1; D unresolved. Between the trimmed V and J ends, which lost 0 bases and 6 bases, there was a span of 14 bases. This CDR3 comprises 15 residues. The germline V gene has CDR1 LGHNA and CDR2 YSLEER.

V is TRBV2 and J is TRBJ1-5; D unresolved. Trimming left V 4 bases short and J 6 bases short, with 13 bases between. There are 14 residues in the CDR3. Germline V lookup: CDR1 SNHLY, CDR2 FYNNEI. The CDR3 is CASSARESGQPQHF. CDR3 coding DNA: TGTGCCAGCAGTGCTCGGGAGAGCGGTCAGCCCCAGCATTTT.

This clonotype was recorded many times. The V and J genes are TRBV6-2 or TRBV6-3 and TRBJ1-6; 10 bases line up with TRBD1. CDR1 MNHEY and CDR2 SVGEGT come from the germline V gene. CDR3 size: 15 residues. V was clipped by 6 bases and J by 8 bases; unmatched bases: 7. The CDR3 sequence: CASRPPGQGYSPLHF. CDR3 coding DNA: TGTGCCAGCAGACCACCGGGACAGGGGTATTCACCCCTCCACTTT.